One sample yielded the 21 T cell receptor beta chains listed below, sequenced in a study of blood T cell repertoires in COVID-19. Repertoires were generated with immunoSEQ multiplex PCR, while TCRdb's copy carries only in-frame clones and drops some. The repertoire consists of approximately 200,000 clones, with roughly 84% occurring once and the leading ten covering around 3%. The sample consisted of peripheral blood. All receptors derive from a man aged 50-60 years who had recovered from COVID-19.

This clone showed up just a few times. The V call is TRBV6-1, the J call TRBJ2-3; 8 nucleotides match TRBD2. The germline V gene has CDR1 MNHNS and CDR2 SASEGT. The CDR3 consists of 18 residues. V dropped 2 bases and J dropped 1; count of bases not matched to a gene: 11. The CDR3 DNA follows: TGTGCCAGCAGTGAACGGGCCGGGGGGGGCGTAGGCACAGATACGCAGTATTTT. This sequence encodes CASSERAGGGVGTDTQYF.

The chain has TRBV6-6 and TRBJ2-3, with 9 bases aligning to TRBD2. Germline CDR1 and CDR2: MNHNY and SVGAGI (reference sequence). The CDR3 loop spans 17 amino acids. The trim removed 5 bases at V and 3 bases at J, leaving 12 bases unmatched. The CDR3 is CASSPAWRRGGTDTQYF. CDR3 DNA: TGTGCCAGCAGTCCCGCCTGGCGGCGGGGGGGAACAGATACGCAGTATTTT.

This clone has a handful of counts. This sequence joins TRBV16 and TRBJ2-5, with a weak D call TRBD2 (5 bases). The CDR3 consists of 16 residues. Germline V gene sequence: CDR1 KGHSY, CDR2 FQNENV. V gave up 4 bases and J gave up 5 bases, with 20 bases separating them. The CDR3 spells CASSPERAAVRETQYF. For the CDR3, the DNA is TGTGCCAGCAGCCCCGAGAGGGCGGCAGTAAGGGAGACCCAGTACTTC.

The chain employs TRBV5-8 and TRBJ2-7; D is perhaps TRBD2 (6 bases). Germline-derived CDR1 and CDR2 are SGHTS and YDEGEE. The CDR3 is made up of 15 amino acids. Trimming took off 4 bases at V and 1 base at J, with 15 bases between the two ends. Here the CDR3 DNA reads TGTGCCAGCAGCCCCTGGGTAGCGGCATCCTACGAGCAGTACTTC. Residues: CASSPWVAASYEQYF.

This rearrangement joins TRBV20-1 to TRBJ1-5; 11 bases agree with TRBD1. This CDR3 spans 17 amino acids. V gave up 3 bases and J gave up 7 bases; unmatched junction bases: 14. CDR1 and CDR2 from the germline V gene are DFQATT and SNEGSKA (reference sequence). The CDR3 region is CSASSGTGQGAWQPQHF. The DNA of the CDR3 is TGCAGTGCTAGTAGTGGGACCGGACAGGGGGCCTGGCAGCCCCAGCATTTT.

V is TRBV29-1 and J is TRBJ1-1, with D possibly being TRBD1 (5 bases). The CDR3 loop spans 11 amino acids. Germline lookup yields CDR1 SQVTM and CDR2 ANQGSEA. Trimming took 7 bases from V and 1 from J, leaving 7 bases between them. The CDR3 DNA reads as TGCAGCGCCCAGGGGAACACTGAAGCTTTCTTT. This gives the protein CSAQGNTEAFF. The entire variable domain, with the rest obtained from reference TRBV29-1 and TRBJ1-1, is as follows: SAVISQKPSRDICQRGTSLTIQCQVDSQVTMMFWYRQQPGQSLTLIATANQGSEATYESGFVIDKFPISRPNLTFSTLTVSNMSPEDSSIYLCSAQGNTEAFFGQGTRLTVV.

This chain uses TRBV28 with TRBJ1-2; D remains unclear. The germline V gene encodes CDR1 MDHEN and CDR2 SYDVKM. Trimming took off 2 bases at V and 5 bases at J, with 6 bases between the two ends. The CDR3 runs to 12 residues. CDR3 nucleotides: TGTGCCAGCAGTTTAAATCGTTATGGCTACACCTTC. It is translated as CASSLNRYGYTF.

The V and J genes are TRBV30 and TRBJ1-3; TRBD1 matches at 9 bases. With V trimmed by 5 bases and J by 2 bases, 4 bases remained unmatched. Germline CDR1 and CDR2: GTSNPN and SVGIG (reference sequence). The CDR3 contains 14 residues. The CDR3 protein is CAWGTGNAGNTIYF. The CDR3 DNA follows: TGTGCCTGGGGGACAGGGAACGCTGGAAACACCATATATTTT. The whole variable domain, remainder taken from reference TRBV30 and TRBJ1-3, is SQTIHQWPATLVQPVGSPLSLECTVEGTSNPNLYWYRQAAGRGLQLLFYSVGIGQISSEVPQNLSASRPQDRQFILSSKKLLLSDSGFYLCAWGTGNAGNTIYFGEGSWLTVV.

The V and J genes are TRBV7-9 and TRBJ2-1; D remains ambiguous. This CDR3 is built from 15 residues. V gave up 5 bases and J gave up 0 bases, with 11 bases separating them. Germline CDR1 and CDR2: SEHNR and FQNEAQ (reference sequence). DNA for the CDR3: TGTGCCAGCAGCCCAGTGCAGCGCTCCTACAATGAGCAGTTCTTC. This codes for CASSPVQRSYNEQFF. The variable domain in full, completed from reference TRBV7-9 and TRBJ2-1, reads DTGVSQNPRHKITKRGQNVTFRCDPISEHNRLYWYRQTLGQGPEFLTYFQNEAQLEKSRLLSDRFSAERPKGSFSTLEIQRTEQGDSAMYLCASSPVQRSYNEQFFGPGTRLTVL.

The chain recombines TRBV19 with TRBJ1-3, with 8 nucleotides matching TRBD1. Germline values: CDR1 LNHDA, CDR2 SQIVND (reference sequence). This CDR3 spans 18 amino acids. Trimming at V came to 6 bases and at J to 2 bases, leaving 15 bases not matched to a gene. The CDR3 bases are TGTGCCAGTAGACGGACAGGGCCAACATTTGGGACTGGAAACACCATATATTTT. As protein: CASRRTGPTFGTGNTIYF.

V gene TRBV5-1 combines with J gene TRBJ1-6; 7 positions match TRBD1. Trimming took 0 bases from V and 5 from J; bases not matched to a gene: 5. CDR1 SGHRS and CDR2 YFSETQ come from the germline V gene. The CDR3 runs 16 residues. The CDR3 sequence is CASSLGGQQNNSPLHF. The CDR3 DNA is TGCGCCAGCAGCTTGGGGGGACAGCAAAATAATTCACCCCTCCACTTT.

In DNA form, the CDR3 reads TGTGCCACCGGGACTGTTTACAATGAGCAGTTCTTC. Its translation: CATGTVYNEQFF. The rearrangement uses TRBV28 and TRBJ2-1; tentatively, D is TRBD2 (6 bases). V lost 10 bases and J lost 4, with 11 bases in between. CDR1 is MDHEN, CDR2 SYDVKM, per germline. The CDR3 length is 12 residues.

With respect to this clone: At one of its ends the junction is not consistent with the germline gene, which may arise from a read error. The chain uses TRBV28 and TRBJ2-1, with 7 bases aligning to TRBD2. Germline V lookup: CDR1 MDHEN, CDR2 SYDVKM. This CDR3 region has 11 residues. The CDR3 DNA follows: TGTGCCAGCAGGGTAGCGGGTGAGCGGTTCTTC. Translated: CASRVAGERFF.

The chain carries TRBV19 and TRBJ1-1; no clear D gene. Germline values: CDR1 LNHDA, CDR2 SQIVND (reference sequence). V gave up 9 bases and J gave up 1 base, with 18 bases separating them. The CDR3 spans 15 residues. CDR3 sequence reads: CASTDTSKPNTEAFF. As DNA, the CDR3 is TGTGCCAGCACCGACACATCTAAACCGAACACTGAAGCTTTCTTT.

The rearrangement links TRBV19 to TRBJ1-4, with D uncertain. The V gene's germline CDR1 is LNHDA and CDR2 SQIVND (reference sequence). The V end lost 0 bases, the J end lost 7 bases, and 6 bases lay between the germline ends. The CDR3 consists of 13 residues. CDR3 in amino acids: CASSIDPGEKLFF. The CDR3 DNA sequence: TGTGCCAGTAGTATAGATCCGGGTGAAAAACTGTTTTTT.

This chain links TRBV6-6 with TRBJ1-5, with 7 positions matching TRBD1. The CDR3 is 13 residues long. With V trimmed by 6 bases and J by 7 bases, 6 bases remained unmatched. In germline, CDR1 is MNHNY, CDR2 SVGAGI (reference sequence). The CDR3 DNA reads as TGTGCCAGCAGCCGGACAGGATTACAGCCCCAGCATTTT. Residues: CASSRTGLQPQHF.

The V and J genes are TRBV19 and TRBJ1-5, with TRBD1 matching over 7 bases. Germline V gene lookup returns CDR1 LNHDA and CDR2 SQIVND (reference sequence). The CDR3 totals 15 residues. Losses at the gene ends were 9 bases for V and 10 bases for J; bases not matched to a gene: 18. The CDR3 loop is CASKPERQGPYPQHF. The CDR3 DNA sequence: TGTGCCAGCAAACCGGAACGACAGGGTCCATACCCCCAGCATTTT. Together with reference TRBV19 and TRBJ1-5, the CDR3 gives the full variable domain: DGGITQSPKYLFRKEGQNVTLSCEQNLNHDAMYWYRQDPGQGLRLIYYSQIVNDFQKGDIAEGYSVSREKKESFPLTVTSAQKNPTAFYLCASKPERQGPYPQHFGDGTRLSIL.

The genes are TRBV5-1 and TRBJ2-2; D not resolved. The germline V gene has CDR1 SGHRS and CDR2 YFSETQ. The CDR3 has 15 residues. The germline V and J ends were trimmed by 1 base and 2 bases, with 9 bases remaining between them. DNA of the CDR3: TGCGCCAGCAGCTTGAGCCCCGTAAACACCGGGGAGCTGTTTTTT. Amino acid sequence: CASSLSPVNTGELFF. The full variable domain, completed using reference TRBV5-1 and TRBJ2-2, is KAGVTQTPRYLIKTRGQQVTLSCSPISGHRSVSWYQQTPGQGLQFLFEYFSETQRNKGNFPGRFSGRQFSNSRSEMNVSTLELGDSALYLCASSLSPVNTGELFFGEGSRLTVL.

This clone was counted once. The chain couples TRBV19 to TRBJ2-1; D is ambiguous. This CDR3 is 15 amino acids long. Germline loops: CDR1 LNHDA, CDR2 SQIVND (reference sequence). Trimming left V 4 bases short and J 3 bases short, with 13 bases between. In nucleotides, the CDR3 is TGTGCCAGTAGTACCCACCCAGGAAACTACAATGAGCAGTTCTTC. It specifies CASSTHPGNYNEQFF.

The J gene is TRBJ1-3, the V gene TRBV7-2; D gene ambiguous. CDR1 and CDR2 (germline): SGHTA, FQGNSA. V was cut by 2 bases and J by 1 base, with 6 bases left in between. The CDR3 contains 14 residues. CDR3 sequence reads: CASSLQKSGNTIYF. The CDR3 DNA sequence: TGTGCCAGCAGCTTACAGAAGTCTGGAAACACCATATATTTT.

The chain carries TRBV24-1 and TRBJ2-5, with 8 bases matching TRBD1. V gave up 4 bases and J gave up 5 bases; unmatched junction bases: 5. The germline V gene encodes CDR1 KGHDR and CDR2 SFDVKD. The CDR3 loop spans 14 amino acids. CDR3 in amino acids: CATSDADRGETQYF. The CDR3 coding sequence is TGTGCCACCAGTGACGCCGACAGGGGTGAGACCCAGTACTTC.